The 8 T cell receptor beta chains below all came from one sample that was sequenced in a study of T cell repertoires in cytomegalovirus infection. MiXCR, run by TCRdb on the reads, gives a single entry per CDR3 protein. The data hold around 500,000 distinct CDR3 sequences, with roughly 43% observed a single time. Their antigen targets remain unknown. The material sequenced was cultured PBMCs, taken from culture after CMV antigen stimulation. These receptors originate from a human donor in good health (CMV status not recorded). Some clones in this sample may be carry-over from other donors' samples.

The J gene is TRBJ2-1, the V gene TRBV10-3; perhaps TRBD2 as D (7 bases). Germline loops: CDR1 ENHRY, CDR2 SYGVKD. With 6 bases removed from V and 6 bases from J, the gap between germline ends came to 21 bases. The CDR3 runs 16 residues. The CDR3 DNA follows: TGTGCCATCAGGGGCTCGCTTGGGGGGGCCGTCAATGAGCAGTTCTTC. This encodes CAIRGSLGGAVNEQFF.

The table lists this clonotype with a count of one. The rearrangement joins TRBV7-2 to TRBJ2-5; the D is unclear. The CDR3 is made up of 16 amino acids. With 4 bases removed from V and 4 bases from J, the gap between germline ends came to 19 bases. Germline V gene data show CDR1 as SGHTA and CDR2 as FQGNSA. CDR3 DNA: TGTGCCAGCAGCTCCCCGGATCTAGTGGGTGGAGAGACCCAGTACTTC. This gives the protein CASSSPDLVGGETQYF.

The rearrangement links TRBV6-5 to TRBJ2-2; 10 bases are a match to TRBD2. V lost 5 bases and J lost 5; bases outside the gene matches: 8. The germline gives CDR1 MNHEY, CDR2 SVGAGI. The CDR3 covers 16 residues. CDR3 sequence: CASSTSAGGLTGELFF. Here the CDR3 DNA reads TGTGCCAGCAGTACGTCAGCGGGGGGGCTTACCGGGGAGCTGTTTTTT.

The V gene is TRBV7-6, the J gene TRBJ2-5; the match to TRBD1 covers 7 bases. The germline V gene has CDR1 SGHVS and CDR2 FNYEAQ. The CDR3 totals 16 residues. J lost 5 bases, V lost 2 bases, and 11 bases had no gene match. The CDR3 DNA follows: TGTGCCAGCAGCTTATCGGCTACAAGGGGGCTTGAGACCCAGTACTTC. This translates into CASSLSATRGLETQYF.

This rearrangement joins TRBV20-1 to TRBJ2-3, with 7 bases aligning to TRBD2. With 6 bases clipped from V and 0 bases from J, the junction kept 12 bases outside the gene matches. CDR3 length equals 16 residues. The germline CDR1 and CDR2 sequences are DFQATT and SNEGSKA (reference sequence). CDR3 residues: CSAGRGKVSSTDTQYF. In DNA form, the CDR3 reads TGCAGTGCAGGGCGGGGGAAAGTCTCTAGCACAGATACGCAGTATTTT.

The sample holds a few counts of this clonotype. The chain carries TRBV7-8 and TRBJ2-7, with TRBD2 as a possible D gene (6 bases). Trimming pared 5 bases from V and 2 bases from J, leaving 13 bases between. CDR3 length: 14 amino acids. Germline V gene sequence: CDR1 SGHVS, CDR2 FQNEAQ. CDR3 DNA sequence: TGTGCCAGCAGCGCTAGGGACTTCCCCTACGAGCAGTACTTC. It translates to CASSARDFPYEQYF.

The CDR3 region is CASSTSSGTGTQPQHF. The DNA for the CDR3 is TGTGCCAGTAGTACCAGTTCCGGGACAGGGACACAGCCCCAGCATTTT. The chain joins TRBV19 to TRBJ1-5; 9 bases match TRBD1. Germline values: CDR1 LNHDA, CDR2 SQIVND (reference sequence). Trimming took 4 bases from V and 7 from J; bases not matched to a gene: 11. The CDR3 consists of 16 residues.

This chain connects TRBV12-3 or TRBV12-4 to TRBJ2-7; tentative D call: TRBD1 (6 bases). There are 12 residues in the CDR3. The ends were cut back, 6 bases at V and 8 bases at J, with 14 bases in the middle. CDR3 loop: CASSLSQGKQYF. The CDR3 DNA reads as TGTGCCAGCAGCCTCTCTCAGGGGAAGCAGTACTTC.